The clone carrying this TCR beta chain occurred a few times. Antigen specificity is unknown. The sample comes from a study of beta chain features in type 1 diabetes. General study findings and limits: Significant though moderate, a shortening of TCRB CDR3s appeared in all four CD4+ subsets of Type 1 diabetes patients. VDJ junctions from type 1 diabetes patients carried fewer insertions and larger deletions.

V was shortened by 2 bases and J by 0 bases, with 10 bases between the two germline ends. Germline assignment: CDR1 SGHNT and CDR2 YYREEE (reference sequence). This CDR3 spans 15 amino acids. Blood was collected once per donor into heparin, averaging approximately 0.11 L. Sequencing targeted expressed TCRB transcripts, as all isolated RNA had been reverse transcribed. This table comes from immunoSEQ multiplex PCR, and its TCRdb copy is limited to in-frame clones, with some not included. The repertoire has 100,000 to 150,000 clones, roughly 17% of them found once; the top ten carry 2.6%. The J gene is TRBJ2-3, the V gene TRBV5-4; D is possibly TRBD2 (5 bases). This receptor was identified in a man between 18 and 29 years old with type 1 diabetes. Sequences were obtained from central memory CD4+ T cells from blood. DNA for the CDR3: TGTGCCAGCAGCTTCGGCGGGCTTAGCACAGATACGCAGTATTTT. This translates into CASSFGGLSTDTQYF.